This TCR beta chain was identified in a study of regulatory T cells in long-lasting Graves disease. Findings and limits, study-wide: The persistent group shared roughly 2,700 public clonotypes, more than the roughly 970 shared by new patients. Newly diagnosed Graves' patients exceeded persistent ones in TCR diversity.

CDR3-region Arm-PCR and iRepertoire HTBI primers produced the TCR beta libraries. One entry per CDR3 protein results from TCRdb running MiXCR on the multiplex PCR reads. The sample includes 560,000 or so distinct CDR3 sequences, around 15% of them seen just once. A note on this clonotype: The antigen remains unidentified.

Documented time point: newly diagnosed GD, antithyroid drugs for less than 3 months. From PBMCs, RNA was extracted and then used to make the TCR library. CDR1 and CDR2 (germline): SGHTA, FQGNSA. Trimming left V 1 base short and J 6 bases short, with 14 bases between. The CDR3 totals 15 residues. These data also formed part of another study, on T cells in Graves' hyperthyroidism and ophthalmopathy. That report notes: A model using 13 V-J features told ophthalmopathy apart from stable hyperthyroidism.

The source is a man aged 18 to 29 with Graves disease. Material: peripheral blood mononuclear cells (PBMCs), obtained at new diagnosis, from a patient treated with antithyroid drugs. The chain employs TRBV7-2 and TRBJ2-3, with a possible D match to TRBD2 (6 bases). CDR3 nucleotide sequence: TGTGCCAGCAGCTTAGTCGAGTTCGGAGGGGATACGCAGTATTTT. It yields the protein CASSLVEFGGDTQYF.